This TCR beta chain is drawn from a study of blood T cell repertoires in COVID-19. Overall study context: Samples came from the United States, Italy and Spain, spanning acute and convalescent COVID-19. Sample material is recorded as cDNA or gDNA derived from T cells, B-cell-depleted T cells, or PBMCs.

Germline assignment: CDR1 SGHTA and CDR2 FQGNSA. The CDR3 totals 13 residues. V lost 1 base, J lost 6 bases, and 7 bases lay in between. Authors' data handling: Counts of nucleated cells, estimated from reference gene primer amplification, were obtained. Libraries were prepared by immunoSEQ multiplex PCR; TCRdb keeps only in-frame clonotypes and omits some of them. V, J and clone size are those of that table, while D and trimming were read from the DNA. The sample has 90,000 or so clones, 65% to 85% seen once. The chain recombines TRBV7-2 with TRBJ2-1; D not resolved. Input material: peripheral blood. This sequence was found in a man at least 80 years old with active or convalescent COVID-19. The CDR3 reads CASSLERVNEQFF. The CDR3 DNA reads TGTGCCAGCAGCTTAGAACGGGTCAATGAGCAGTTCTTC.